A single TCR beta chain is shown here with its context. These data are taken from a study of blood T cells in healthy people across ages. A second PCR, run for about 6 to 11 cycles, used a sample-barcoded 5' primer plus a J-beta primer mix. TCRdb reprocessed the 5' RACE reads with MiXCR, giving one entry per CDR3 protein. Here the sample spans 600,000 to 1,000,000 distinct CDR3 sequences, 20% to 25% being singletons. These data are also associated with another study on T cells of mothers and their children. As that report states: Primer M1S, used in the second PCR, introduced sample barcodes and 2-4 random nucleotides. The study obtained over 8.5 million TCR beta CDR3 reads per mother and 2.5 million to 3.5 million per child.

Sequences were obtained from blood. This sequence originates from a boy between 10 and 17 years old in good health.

The CDR3 sequence: CASFRQDYLYGYTF. In DNA, the CDR3 is TGTGCCAGTTTTAGACAGGATTACCTCTATGGCTACACCTTC. The rearrangement links TRBV27 to TRBJ1-2, with D perhaps TRBD1 (6 bases). V was shortened by 9 bases and J by 4 bases, with 18 bases between the two germline ends. This CDR3 spans 14 amino acids. Germline V gives CDR1 MNHEY, CDR2 SMNVEV (reference sequence).